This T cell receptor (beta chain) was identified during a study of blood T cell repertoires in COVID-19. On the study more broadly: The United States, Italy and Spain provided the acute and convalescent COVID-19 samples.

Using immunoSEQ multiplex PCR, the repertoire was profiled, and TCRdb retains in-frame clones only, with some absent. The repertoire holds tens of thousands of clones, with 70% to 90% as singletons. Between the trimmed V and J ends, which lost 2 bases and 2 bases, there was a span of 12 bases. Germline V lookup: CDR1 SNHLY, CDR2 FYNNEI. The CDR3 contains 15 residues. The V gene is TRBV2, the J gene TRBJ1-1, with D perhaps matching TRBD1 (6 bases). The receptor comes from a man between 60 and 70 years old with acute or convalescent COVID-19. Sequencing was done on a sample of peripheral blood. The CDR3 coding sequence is TGTGCCAGCAGTGAACGGGGGGCGAGAAACACTGAAGCTTTCTTT. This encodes CASSERGARNTEAFF.